Below are 17 T cell receptor beta chains sequenced from a single sample in a study of T cell changes during pregnancy in multiple sclerosis. Assay: immunoSEQ multiplex PCR; the TCRdb copy retains only in-frame clones and omits some. The table shows about 77,000 clones, with about 92% occurring only once. Sequences were derived from peripheral blood, sampled after pregnancy. These receptors came from a female donor in good health, enrolled as a control in a pregnancy study.

This chain uses TRBV29-1 with TRBJ2-3; possibly TRBD1 for D (5 bases). Germline assignment: CDR1 SQVTM and CDR2 ANQGSEA. This CDR3 is 17 amino acids long. The V end was cut by 4 bases, the J end by 1 base, with 21 bases between. This CDR3 reads CSVGSRGGRLGTDTQYF. CDR3 coding DNA: TGCAGCGTTGGAAGTAGGGGCGGAAGACTCGGCACAGATACGCAGTATTTT.

The J gene is TRBJ1-1, the V gene TRBV6-5; no reliable D call. V lost 6 bases to trimming and J lost 1 base, with 12 bases between them. Germline loops: CDR1 MNHEY, CDR2 SVGAGI. The CDR3 spans 14 residues. The CDR3 nucleotides read TGTGCCAGCAGGGAGGGTTCGGCGAACACTGAAGCTTTCTTT. Its protein product is CASREGSANTEAFF.

The sample holds one count of this clone. This chain connects TRBV11-3 to TRBJ2-7, with 8 bases that match TRBD2. J lost 7 bases, V lost 1 base, and 6 bases had no gene match. The CDR3 loop spans 14 amino acids. The germline CDR1 and CDR2 sequences are SGHNT and YENEEA. CDR3 DNA: TGTGCCAGCAGCTTAGGAGCGGGGGCCCCGGAGCAGTACTTC. Protein: CASSLGAGAPEQYF.

The genes are TRBV30 and TRBJ2-3, with a weak D call TRBD2 (7 bases). This CDR3 region has 15 residues. The germline V gene has CDR1 GTSNPN and CDR2 SVGIG (reference sequence). V was shortened by 2 bases and J by 5 bases, with 17 bases between the two germline ends. CDR3 region: CAWSFGGGMVDTQYF. The CDR3 bases are TGTGCCTGGAGTTTTGGGGGGGGCATGGTAGATACGCAGTATTTT.

Concerning this clone itself: The junction differs from germline at one of its ends, possibly a read error. J is TRBJ2-2 and V is TRBV7-7; 10 bases align to TRBD2. The CDR3 runs 16 residues. CDR1 and CDR2 (germline): SSHAT, FNYEAQ (reference sequence). This CDR3 is CASSPSIGTSVGELFF. CDR3 DNA: TGTGCTAGCAGCCCGTCGATTGGGACTAGCGTTGGGGAGCTGTTTTTT.

The chain links TRBV5-6 to TRBJ2-7; 7 bases align to TRBD1. V was clipped by 1 base and J by 0 bases; unmatched bases: 7. CDR3 length: 16 residues. Germline CDR1 reads SGHDT; CDR2 reads YYEEEE. The CDR3 loop is CASSLYSGTVSYEQYF. CDR3 coding DNA: TGTGCCAGCAGCTTGTACTCAGGGACAGTCTCCTACGAGCAGTACTTC.

The chain combines TRBV6-1 with TRBJ2-1; TRBD2 agrees at 8 bases. Per the germline V gene, CDR1 is MNHNS and CDR2 is SASEGT. This CDR3 contains 16 residues. Trimming removed 4 bases from V and 7 bases from J; junction bases left unmatched: 12. The DNA for the CDR3 is TGTGCCAGCAGTGGGACTAGCACTACCCTTCGGAATGAGCAGTTCTTC. Translation gives CASSGTSTTLRNEQFF.

The V call is TRBV21-1, the J call TRBJ2-2; whether TRBD2, the table's D call, matches the DNA was not checked. TRBV21-1 represents a pseudogene. The CDR3 runs 16 residues. CDR3 region: CASRLAGGVNTGELFF. The CDR3 DNA reads TGTGCCAGCCGGCTAGCGGGAGGAGTGAACACCGGGGAGCTGTTTTTT.

This clone appeared once. The genes are TRBV7-2 and TRBJ2-2; 7 bases align to TRBD2. The CDR3 has 16 residues. The V and J ends lost 4 bases and 0 bases, in that order; junction bases with no gene match: 5. Germline loops: CDR1 SGHTA, CDR2 FQGNSA. In DNA, the CDR3 is TGTGCCAGCAGCTCCCCGGGACTACCGAACACCGGGGAGCTGTTTTTT. Protein: CASSSPGLPNTGELFF.

The V call is TRBV27, the J call TRBJ2-3; 7 positions match TRBD1. The V and J ends lost 6 bases and 6 bases, in that order; junction bases with no gene match: 3. The CDR3 extends over 12 amino acids. Germline values: CDR1 MNHEY, CDR2 SMNVEV (reference sequence). CDR3 sequence: CASSIQGDTQYF. The CDR3 DNA follows: TGTGCCAGCAGCATACAGGGGGATACGCAGTATTTT.

This rearrangement joins TRBV2 to TRBJ2-1; 8 nucleotides match TRBD2. The V segment lost 3 bases and the J segment 4 bases; nucleotides outside the gene matches: 2. Looked up from germline, CDR1 is SNHLY and CDR2 is FYNNEI. The CDR3 runs to 14 residues. The chain's CDR3 is CASSESGSYNEQFF. DNA of the CDR3: TGTGCCAGCAGTGAGAGCGGGAGTTACAATGAGCAGTTCTTC.

This sequence joins TRBV6-5 and TRBJ2-3; TRBD2 might be the D (5 bases). V dropped 0 bases and J dropped 4 bases, with 11 bases sitting between them. The CDR3 is 15 residues long. Germline lookup yields CDR1 MNHEY and CDR2 SVGAGI. Here the CDR3 reads CASSYSLGRPDTQYF. The CDR3 DNA sequence: TGTGCCAGCAGTTACTCTCTGGGGAGACCAGATACGCAGTATTTT.

The rearrangement uses TRBV7-9 and TRBJ1-5; no definite D call. V lost 5 bases to trimming and J lost 1 base, with 12 bases between them. Germline loops: CDR1 SEHNR, CDR2 FQNEAQ (reference sequence). The CDR3 runs to 15 residues. This chain's CDR3 is CASSLQDSSNQPQHF. DNA of the CDR3: TGTGCCAGCAGCCTCCAGGACTCCAGCAATCAGCCCCAGCATTTT. Variable domain in full (rest from reference TRBV7-9 and TRBJ1-5): DTGVSQNPRHKITKRGQNVTFRCDPISEHNRLYWYRQTLGQGPEFLTYFQNEAQLEKSRLLSDRFSAERPKGSFSTLEIQRTEQGDSAMYLCASSLQDSSNQPQHFGDGTRLSIL.

The V gene is TRBV2, the J gene TRBJ2-3; D uncertain. V shed 3 bases and J shed 1 base, with 8 bases lying between them. Germline CDR1 and CDR2: SNHLY and FYNNEI. This CDR3 comprises 14 residues. In DNA, the CDR3 is TGTGCCAGCAGTGACGCGGTGCGCACAGATACGCAGTATTTT. Amino acids: CASSDAVRTDTQYF.

This clone has more than one count but fewer than ten. The chain joins TRBV19 to TRBJ1-3; tentatively, D is TRBD1 (6 bases). The CDR3 has 13 amino acids. Germline V gene sequence: CDR1 LNHDA, CDR2 SQIVND (reference sequence). CDR3 protein: CAATGYFGNTIYF. CDR3 nucleotide sequence: TGTGCGGCGACAGGATATTTTGGAAACACCATATATTTT.

The CDR3: CASRGGRYTQYF. The CDR3 coding sequence is TGTGCCAGTAGGGGGGGAAGATATACGCAGTATTTT. This rearrangement joins TRBV5-6 to TRBJ2-3; tentative D call: TRBD2 (7 bases). In germline, CDR1 is SGHDT, CDR2 YYEEEE. CDR3 length equals 12 residues. V lost 8 bases to trimming and J lost 7 bases, with 14 bases between them.

The genes are TRBV4-1 and TRBJ2-3; 10 bases agree with TRBD1. V lost 1 base, J lost 4 bases, and 5 bases stayed unmatched. CDR3 length equals 16 residues. CDR1 MGHRA and CDR2 YSYEKL come from the germline V gene. The CDR3 coding sequence is TGCGCCAGCAGCCAAGGCCGGACAGGGGGACCAGATACGCAGTATTTT. Protein sequence: CASSQGRTGGPDTQYF.